These 29 T cell receptor beta chains originate from one sample sequenced in a study of shared clonotypes between healthy human individuals. The protocol was immunoSEQ multiplex PCR, while the TCRdb copy is restricted to in-frame clones and leaves out a portion. The profile shows 650,000 to 750,000 clones, about three quarters of them singletons. The sample consisted of memory CD4+ T cells sorted from blood. Subset given: CD45RA-negative fraction. The receptors originated from a woman aged 25 to 39 in good health.

CDR3: CASRGAGTGNQPQHF. The CDR3 DNA reads as TGTGCCAGCAGGGGGGCAGGGACTGGCAATCAGCCCCAGCATTTT. The rearrangement joins TRBV28 to TRBJ1-5, with D possibly TRBD1 on 6 matching bases. V gave up 6 bases and J gave up 2 bases, with 14 bases separating them. CDR3 length equals 15 residues. The V gene's germline CDR1 is MDHEN and CDR2 SYDVKM.

The chain uses TRBV5-1 and TRBJ2-5; 10 bases map to TRBD2. Trimming removed 2 bases from V and 2 bases from J; junction bases left unmatched: 3. Germline-derived CDR1 and CDR2 are SGHRS and YFSETQ. The CDR3 runs to 15 residues. The CDR3 bases are TGCGCCAGCAGCTTAGTACTAGCGGGACAAGAGACCCAGTACTTC. Amino acids: CASSLVLAGQETQYF. Full variable domain (outside the CDR3, taken from reference TRBV5-1 and TRBJ2-5): KAGVTQTPRYLIKTRGQQVTLSCSPISGHRSVSWYQQTPGQGLQFLFEYFSETQRNKGNFPGRFSGRQFSNSRSEMNVSTLELGDSALYLCASSLVLAGQETQYFGPGTRLLVL.

This rearrangement joins TRBV7-9 to TRBJ2-7, with unresolved D. The V end lost 5 bases, the J end lost 7 bases, and 15 bases lay between the germline ends. This CDR3 is 13 amino acids long. Germline loops: CDR1 SEHNR, CDR2 FQNEAQ (reference sequence). For the CDR3, the DNA is TGTGCCAGCAGCCCGGATAGACCGAGGGAGCAGTACTTC. It translates to CASSPDRPREQYF.

CDR3 amino acids: CASSFGREETQYF. CDR3 bases: TGTGCCAGCAGCTTCGGGCGGGAAGAGACCCAGTACTTC. The rearrangement uses TRBV7-6 and TRBJ2-5, with D perhaps matching TRBD2 (5 bases). Germline CDR1 is SGHVS and CDR2 is FNYEAQ. The CDR3 totals 13 residues. V lost 3 bases and J lost 3, with 8 bases in between.

The chain employs TRBV7-9 and TRBJ2-1, with 10 bases fitting TRBD1. Per the germline V gene, CDR1 is SEHNR and CDR2 is FQNEAQ (reference sequence). The ends lost 5 bases at V and 7 bases at J; junction bases unmatched: 8. The CDR3 contains 15 residues. CDR3 protein: CASSRGQGVINEQFF. The DNA of the CDR3 is TGTGCCAGCAGCCGCGGACAGGGGGTAATTAATGAGCAGTTCTTC.

This chain uses TRBV27 with TRBJ2-4, with unresolved D. The CDR3 contains 16 residues. The V gene's germline CDR1 is MNHEY and CDR2 SMNVEV (reference sequence). V dropped 2 bases and J dropped 0 bases, with 11 bases sitting between them. The DNA of the CDR3 is TGTGCCAGCAGTTTAGCAGCGACTCTAGCCAAAAACATTCAGTACTTC. It yields the protein CASSLAATLAKNIQYF.

This rearrangement joins TRBV28 to TRBJ2-3; D uncertain. Per germline, CDR1 MDHEN and CDR2 SYDVKM. Trimming pared 1 base from V and 0 bases from J, leaving 11 bases between. This CDR3 contains 16 residues. For the CDR3, the DNA is TGTGCCAGCAGTTTATACCCTAGGACCAGCACAGATACGCAGTATTTT. Translation gives CASSLYPRTSTDTQYF. The full variable domain, completed using reference TRBV28 and TRBJ2-3, is DVKVTQSSRYLVKRTGEKVFLECVQDMDHENMFWYRQDPGLGLRLIYFSYDVKMKEKGDIPEGYSVSREKKERFSLILESASTNQTSMYLCASSLYPRTSTDTQYFGPGTRLTVL.

The V call is TRBV6-5, the J call TRBJ1-1; maybe TRBD1 (5 bases). Germline V gene data show CDR1 as MNHEY and CDR2 as SVGAGI. V was pared by 8 bases and J by 1 base, with 14 bases between. The CDR3 has 14 amino acids. CDR3 sequence reads: CASLAGSSNTEAFF. For the CDR3, the DNA is TGTGCCAGCCTCGCAGGGTCCTCGAACACTGAAGCTTTCTTT.

The V gene is TRBV6-6, the J gene TRBJ1-5; 12 nucleotides align to TRBD1. The CDR3 sequence is 15 residues long. Trimming removed 2 bases from V and 5 bases from J; junction bases left unmatched: 1. Per germline, CDR1 MNHNY and CDR2 SVGAGI (reference sequence). The CDR3 sequence is CASSYGTGGDQPQHF. In DNA form, the CDR3 reads TGTGCCAGCAGTTACGGGACAGGGGGCGATCAGCCCCAGCATTTT.

The V call is TRBV21-1, the J call TRBJ2-3; TRBD2 is taken as the D call from the table, unchecked against the DNA. TRBV21-1 is tagged as a pseudogene. The CDR3 runs 16 residues. The CDR3 coding sequence is TGTGCCAGCAGCATGGCGGGGCCAGGAAGTCCAGATACGCAGTATTTT. Translation gives CASSMAGPGSPDTQYF.

The CDR3 DNA is TGTGCCAGCAGTTACAGGGGGCAGGGAACTGAAGCTTTCTTT. Translated: CASSYRGQGTEAFF. This sequence joins TRBV6-5 and TRBJ1-1; 7 positions agree with TRBD1. V shed 2 bases, J shed 5 bases, and the junction held 5 bases outside the gene matches. This CDR3 contains 14 residues. Per germline, CDR1 MNHEY and CDR2 SVGAGI.

The chain uses TRBV5-1 and TRBJ2-7; TRBD2 matches 14 bases. The germline V gene encodes CDR1 SGHRS and CDR2 YFSETQ. The CDR3 contains 16 residues. Germline trimming cut 4 bases from V and 3 bases from J; bases unmatched to any gene: 6. CDR3 DNA: TGCGCCAGCAGCACCGGGACTAGCGGGAGCCTCTACGAGCAGTACTTC. This encodes CASSTGTSGSLYEQYF.

This clone appeared a few times. This sample also contains other DNA sequences that code for the same CDR3. The V gene is TRBV7-9, the J gene TRBJ2-3; weak D call: TRBD2 (7 bases). This CDR3 has 15 amino acids. Germline V gene lookup returns CDR1 SEHNR and CDR2 FQNEAQ (reference sequence). The V end was cut by 2 bases, the J end by 3 bases, with 12 bases between. In DNA form, the CDR3 reads TGTGCCAGCAGCTTATTAGGGGGAGGGACAGATACGCAGTATTTT. This sequence encodes CASSLLGGGTDTQYF.

The chain joins TRBV4-2 to TRBJ2-2; TRBD2 might be the D (6 bases). CDR3 size: 18 residues. The V end was cut by 6 bases, the J end by 3 bases, with 23 bases between. In germline, CDR1 is LGHNA, CDR2 YNFKEQ. The CDR3 sequence is CASRRGRERAGDTGELFF. In DNA form, the CDR3 reads TGTGCCAGCAGACGCGGACGGGAGCGGGCTGGAGACACCGGGGAGCTGTTTTTT.

The rearrangement links TRBV15 to TRBJ2-3; 10 nucleotides agree with TRBD1. V was pared by 3 bases and J by 1 base, with 1 base of the junction left unmatched. This CDR3 has 15 amino acids. Germline CDR1 and CDR2: LNHNV and YYDKDF (reference sequence). CDR3 coding DNA: TGTGCCACCAGCAGGGACAGGGGGGGCACAGATACGCAGTATTTT. Translated, it gives CATSRDRGGTDTQYF.

The rearrangement links TRBV27 to TRBJ1-1, with a weak D call TRBD1 (5 bases). V was clipped by 6 bases and J by 7 bases, with 24 bases between them. The germline gives CDR1 MNHEY, CDR2 SMNVEV (reference sequence). CDR3 length: 16 residues. The CDR3 DNA reads TGTGCCAGCAGAAAAAAAGGGGCAGAGCTCTCCTATGAAGCTTTCTTT. As protein: CASRKKGAELSYEAFF.

The chain joins TRBV5-4 to TRBJ1-3; no firm D call. The CDR3 contains 14 residues. Trimming left V 2 bases short and J 4 bases short, with 10 bases between. Germline lookup yields CDR1 SGHNT and CDR2 YYREEE (reference sequence). The CDR3 spells CASSLQATGNTIYF. In nucleotides, the CDR3 is TGTGCCAGCAGCTTACAAGCTACGGGAAACACCATATATTTT.

This clone was counted at least ten times. The J gene is TRBJ1-1, the V gene TRBV6-6; 8 positions agree with TRBD1. Germline loops: CDR1 MNHNY, CDR2 SVGAGI (reference sequence). After removal of 7 bases from V and 6 bases from J, the junction contained 7 bases not matched to a gene. The CDR3 runs 13 residues. CDR3 region: CASNDRGAAEAFF. The CDR3 coding sequence is TGTGCCAGCAACGACAGGGGTGCTGCTGAAGCTTTCTTT.

The V gene is TRBV19, the J gene TRBJ2-4; D is uncertain. Trimming took off 6 bases at V and 12 bases at J, with 24 bases between the two ends. Germline V CDR1 and CDR2: LNHDA, SQIVND (reference sequence). The CDR3 is made up of 15 amino acids. The CDR3 loop reads CASSTTPALGGSQYF. The CDR3 DNA reads TGTGCCAGTAGCACAACCCCCGCGCTAGGTGGTAGTCAGTACTTC.

For the CDR3, the DNA is TGTGCCAGCTCACCGGTAGGGGATCCGGGAAACACCATATATTTT. It yields the protein CASSPVGDPGNTIYF. The chain uses TRBV18 and TRBJ1-3, with D perhaps TRBD1 (5 bases). The germline V gene encodes CDR1 KGHSH and CDR2 LQKENI. V was trimmed by 3 bases and J by 4 bases, leaving 13 bases between them. This CDR3 region has 15 residues.

The V gene is TRBV7-2, the J gene TRBJ1-2; maybe TRBD1 (6 bases). The CDR3 sequence is 16 residues long. V was cut by 4 bases and J by 0 bases, with 15 bases left in between. From germline, CDR1 is SGHTA and CDR2 FQGNSA. CDR3 in DNA: TGTGCCAGCAGCTCTGCGGGGACATTTACTAACTATGGCTACACCTTC. This gives the protein CASSSAGTFTNYGYTF.

In its sample, this clone was seen many times. Other DNA sequences of this sample code for an identical CDR3. The rearrangement links TRBV4-1 to TRBJ1-5; no firm D call. The CDR3 totals 14 residues. Trimming shortened V by 0 bases and J by 0 bases, and 3 bases separated the two germline ends. Germline CDR1 and CDR2: MGHRA and YSYEKL. The CDR3: CASSQDNSNQPQHF. The CDR3 nucleotides read TGCGCCAGCAGCCAAGACAATAGCAATCAGCCCCAGCATTTT.

This rearrangement joins TRBV28 to TRBJ2-3; weak D call: TRBD2 (5 bases). V dropped 6 bases and J dropped 5 bases, with 15 bases sitting between them. The germline V gene encodes CDR1 MDHEN and CDR2 SYDVKM. The CDR3 has 14 residues. CDR3 protein: CASSPPRDRDTQYF. DNA for the CDR3: TGTGCCAGCAGCCCACCCCGGGATAGAGATACGCAGTATTTT.

This clone appeared a few times. The chain joins TRBV19 to TRBJ2-3; D gene unclear. There are 15 residues in the CDR3. CDR1 and CDR2 (germline): LNHDA, SQIVND (reference sequence). With 4 bases removed from V and 0 bases from J, the gap between germline ends came to 11 bases. CDR3 amino acids: CASSTWFSSTDTQYF. The CDR3 nucleotides read TGTGCCAGTAGTACCTGGTTCTCTAGCACAGATACGCAGTATTTT. Full variable domain (outside the CDR3, taken from reference TRBV19 and TRBJ2-3): DGGITQSPKYLFRKEGQNVTLSCEQNLNHDAMYWYRQDPGQGLRLIYYSQIVNDFQKGDIAEGYSVSREKKESFPLTVTSAQKNPTAFYLCASSTWFSSTDTQYFGPGTRLTVL.

This chain uses TRBV11-2 with TRBJ2-1, with D hard to call. Germline values: CDR1 SGHAT, CDR2 FQNNGV. V was shortened by 5 bases and J by 5 bases, with 10 bases between the two germline ends. The CDR3 has 13 residues. DNA for the CDR3: TGTGCCAGCAGCCTCTCCCCCCACAATGAGCAGTTCTTC. Its translation is CASSLSPHNEQFF.

The chain carries TRBV19 and TRBJ1-1; TRBD1 matches at 7 bases. Germline CDR1 reads LNHDA; CDR2 reads SQIVND (reference sequence). The CDR3 loop spans 13 amino acids. J was trimmed by 3 bases and V by 8 bases; bases with no gene match: 6. CDR3 loop: CASHGQVHTEAFF. The CDR3 nucleotides are TGTGCCAGTCATGGACAGGTGCACACTGAAGCTTTCTTT.

This clone was observed a few times. The rearrangement uses TRBV7-2 and TRBJ2-7; 9 nucleotides align to TRBD2. CDR1 and CDR2 (germline): SGHTA, FQGNSA. Trimming at V came to 1 base and at J to 3 bases, leaving 4 bases not matched to a gene. The CDR3 runs 15 residues. The CDR3 DNA is TGTGCCAGCAGCTTAGACGCGACTAGCGGCTACGAGCAGTACTTC. It is translated as CASSLDATSGYEQYF.

This clone came up a few times. The J gene is TRBJ1-4, the V gene TRBV2; no clear D. The V and J ends lost 3 bases and 14 bases respectively, with 10 bases between them. Per germline, CDR1 SNHLY and CDR2 FYNNEI. The CDR3 is 11 residues long. The CDR3 coding sequence is TGTGCCAGCAGTGACCCCCCTAGTCTGTTTTTT. Encoded protein: CASSDPPSLFF. The complete variable domain, with remaining parts taken from reference TRBV2 and TRBJ1-4, reads EPEVTQTPSHQVTQMGQEVILRCVPISNHLYFYWYRQILGQKVEFLVSFYNNEISEKSEIFDDQFSVERPDGSNFTLKIRSTKLEDSAMYFCASSDPPSLFFGSGTQLSVL.

J is TRBJ2-4 and V is TRBV28, with a tentative D call TRBD1 (6 bases). CDR1 is MDHEN, CDR2 SYDVKM, per germline. Trimming left V 2 bases short and J 0 bases short, with 14 bases between. The CDR3 runs 17 residues. The CDR3 loop reads CASSLHMTGPAKNIQYF. The CDR3 DNA sequence: TGTGCCAGCAGTTTACATATGACAGGTCCAGCCAAAAACATTCAGTACTTC.